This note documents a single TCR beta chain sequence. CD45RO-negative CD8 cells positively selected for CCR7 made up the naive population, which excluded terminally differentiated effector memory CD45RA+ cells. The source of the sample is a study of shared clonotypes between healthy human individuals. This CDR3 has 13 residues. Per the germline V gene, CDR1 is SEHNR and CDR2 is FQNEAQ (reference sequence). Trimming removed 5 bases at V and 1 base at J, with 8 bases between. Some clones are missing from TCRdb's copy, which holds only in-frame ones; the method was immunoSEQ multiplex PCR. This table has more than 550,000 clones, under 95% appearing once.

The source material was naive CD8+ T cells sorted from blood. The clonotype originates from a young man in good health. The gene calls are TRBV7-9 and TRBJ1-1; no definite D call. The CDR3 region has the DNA TGTGCCAGCAGCCAGGAGGGGAACACTGAAGCTTTCTTT. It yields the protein CASSQEGNTEAFF.